Below, 31 T cell receptor beta chains from the same sample are listed, as sequenced in a study of T-cell memory formation after mild COVID-19. Via MiXCR, TCRdb re-called the 5' RACE reads, giving one row per CDR3 protein. In the table there are approximately 350,000 distinct CDR3 sequences, under 15% of which are singletons. Source material: PBMCs or a T cell subset sorted from them (not recorded which). These TCRs come from a man younger than 30 who had mild COVID-19 (a few samples of this study predate the infection). Cell type and time point are not known.

With respect to this clonotype: A much larger clone differs by one base, so this may be a read error. The rearrangement joins TRBV4-2 to TRBJ1-1; D is possibly TRBD1 (5 bases). CDR3 length: 16 residues. The germline V gene has CDR1 LGHNA and CDR2 YNFKEQ. The CDR3 region has the DNA TGTGCCAGCAGCCAGCCGAGGAGAGGGGCCGGCACTGAAGCTTTATTT. It specifies CASSQPRRGAGTEALF.

The gene calls are TRBV20-1 and TRBJ1-1; D uncertain. Germline V gives CDR1 DFQATT, CDR2 SNEGSKA (reference sequence). This CDR3 contains 12 residues. The CDR3 spells CSPRALNTEAFF. The DNA for the CDR3 is TGCAGCCCAAGGGCCCTGAACACTGAAGCTTTCTTT.

This clonotype was seen a handful of times. This rearrangement joins TRBV29-1 to TRBJ2-3, with D possibly being TRBD1 (5 bases). Germline V lookup: CDR1 SQVTM, CDR2 ANQGSEA. This CDR3 region has 14 residues. V was pared by 0 bases and J by 7 bases, with 14 bases between. The CDR3: CSVEDRAVTYTQYF. The CDR3 DNA reads as TGCAGCGTTGAAGACAGGGCCGTTACGTATACGCAGTATTTT.

The rearrangement links TRBV29-1 to TRBJ2-7; the match to TRBD2 covers 8 bases. The V gene's germline CDR1 is SQVTM and CDR2 ANQGSEA. With 3 bases clipped from V and 7 bases from J, the junction kept 8 bases outside the gene matches. This CDR3 is 13 amino acids long. CDR3 coding DNA: TGCAGCGTTGAGGGGCGGGGGGCGGAGGAGCAGTACTTC. It encodes CSVEGRGAEEQYF.

This clonotype came up many times. This chain uses TRBV2 with TRBJ1-4; unclear D gene. This CDR3 has 12 residues. Germline V gene sequence: CDR1 SNHLY, CDR2 FYNNEI. Trimming left V 4 bases short and J 3 bases short, with 3 bases between. CDR3 sequence: CASSGANEKLFF. CDR3 DNA: TGTGCCAGCAGTGGTGCTAATGAAAAACTGTTTTTT.

This clonotype occurred many times. The CDR3 region is CSASRESSYEQYF. The CDR3 nucleotides are TGCAGTGCTAGCAGGGAGAGCTCCTACGAGCAGTACTTC. The gene calls are TRBV20-1 and TRBJ2-7; D may be TRBD1 or TRBD2 (5 bases each). Germline V gene sequence: CDR1 DFQATT, CDR2 SNEGSKA (reference sequence). The CDR3 spans 13 residues. The germline V and J ends were trimmed by 3 bases and 0 bases, with 9 bases remaining between them.

V usage is TRBV7-6 and J usage is TRBJ2-1; no reliable D call. Trimming took off 1 base at V and 5 bases at J, with 12 bases between the two ends. CDR3 length: 15 amino acids. Germline CDR1 reads SGHVS; CDR2 reads FNYEAQ. The CDR3 DNA follows: TGTGCCAGCAGCTTAGGTTACAACAACCACAATGAGCAGTTCTTC. This gives the protein CASSLGYNNHNEQFF.

The chain uses TRBV5-1 and TRBJ2-1; 11 bases map to TRBD2. The CDR3 runs 16 residues. The junction had 11 bases not matched to a gene; V was cut back by 4 bases and J by 8 bases. The germline CDR1 and CDR2 sequences are SGHRS and YFSETQ. CDR3 residues: CASSSLVAGGLDEQFF. The CDR3 DNA reads TGCGCCAGCAGCAGCTTGGTAGCGGGGGGGCTGGATGAGCAGTTCTTC. The full variable domain, with the rest looked up from reference TRBV5-1 and TRBJ2-1, is KAGVTQTPRYLIKTRGQQVTLSCSPISGHRSVSWYQQTPGQGLQFLFEYFSETQRNKGNFPGRFSGRQFSNSRSEMNVSTLELGDSALYLCASSSLVAGGLDEQFFGPGTRLTVL.

This clonotype came up a few times. This chain links TRBV7-2 with TRBJ2-3; 12 bases line up with TRBD2. Germline CDR1 SGHTA, CDR2 FQGNSA. The CDR3 loop spans 17 amino acids. The J segment lost 2 bases and the V segment lost 5 bases, leaving 8 bases of the junction unmatched. The CDR3 here is CASSTAGTSGYTDTQYF. CDR3 DNA: TGTGCCAGCAGCACCGCCGGGACTAGCGGGTACACAGATACGCAGTATTTT.

The V and J genes are TRBV29-1 and TRBJ1-2; unclear D gene. Germline lookup yields CDR1 SQVTM and CDR2 ANQGSEA. V lost 5 bases to trimming and J lost 6 bases, with 16 bases between them. This CDR3 is built from 13 residues. The CDR3 DNA reads as TGCAGCGTTACCCGAGGTGGGCAAGATGGCTACACCTTC. It translates to CSVTRGGQDGYTF.

At least ten counts were recorded for this clonotype. This chain connects TRBV7-3 to TRBJ2-3, with 8 nucleotides matching TRBD1. Germline V gives CDR1 SGHTA, CDR2 FQGTGA. The CDR3 extends over 13 amino acids. The V segment lost 7 bases and the J segment 6 bases; nucleotides outside the gene matches: 6. The CDR3 here is CASKDRVSDTQYF. Written as DNA, the CDR3 is TGTGCCAGCAAGGACAGGGTCTCTGATACGCAGTATTTT. Based on the CDR3 plus reference TRBV7-3 and TRBJ2-3, the full variable domain is GAGVSQTPSNKVTEKGKYVELRCDPISGHTALYWYRQSLGQGPEFLIYFQGTGAADDSGLPNDRFFAVRPEGSVSTLKIQRTERGDSAVYLCASKDRVSDTQYFGPGTRLTVL.

There are a few counts of this clonotype. The rearrangement joins TRBV5-1 to TRBJ2-1, with 9 bases aligning to TRBD2. Germline CDR1 reads SGHRS; CDR2 reads YFSETQ. This CDR3 is 14 amino acids long. V lost 6 bases and J lost 6; bases outside the gene matches: 7. The CDR3 reads CASTSLAGINEQFF. As DNA, the CDR3 is TGCGCCAGCACCTCCCTAGCGGGGATCAATGAGCAGTTCTTC.

V and J are TRBV12-3 or TRBV12-4 and TRBJ1-1; D uncertain. V lost 3 bases to trimming and J lost 3 bases, with 5 bases between them. The CDR3 length is 12 residues. The CDR3 loop is CASSFSYTEAFF. In DNA, the CDR3 is TGTGCCAGCAGTTTTTCGTACACTGAAGCTTTCTTT.

The rearrangement links TRBV7-9 to TRBJ2-7, with TRBD1 identical over 9 bases. CDR3 size: 15 residues. Germline V gene lookup returns CDR1 SEHNR and CDR2 FQNEAQ (reference sequence). The V gene end was trimmed by 4 bases and the J gene end by 4 bases; junction bases not matched to a gene: 8. The CDR3 region is CASSSGTGTSYEQYV. The CDR3 DNA reads TGTGCCAGCAGCTCCGGGACAGGGACGTCGTACGAGCAGTACGTC.

This clonotype was found a few times. The V and J genes are TRBV7-3 and TRBJ2-7, with 8 bases lining up with TRBD1. The germline CDR1 and CDR2 sequences are SGHTA and FQGTGA. This CDR3 comprises 19 residues. V shed 0 bases and J 4 bases; nucleotides not matched to a gene: 17. CDR3 sequence: CASSLTDLWRTGMIYEQYV. The CDR3 region has the DNA TGTGCCAGCAGCTTAACGGACCTTTGGAGGACAGGGATGATATACGAGCAGTACGTC.

V is TRBV27 and J is TRBJ2-5; TRBD1 matches at 9 bases. Trimming at V came to 2 bases and at J to 5 bases, leaving 9 bases not matched to a gene. This CDR3 spans 16 amino acids. Germline CDR1 and CDR2: MNHEY and SMNVEV (reference sequence). The CDR3: CASSLIGTGLRETQYF. As DNA, the CDR3 is TGTGCCAGCAGTTTAATTGGGACAGGGCTCAGGGAGACCCAGTACTTC.

In its sample, this clonotype was seen many times. V is TRBV29-1 and J is TRBJ2-4, with D uncertain. The CDR3 consists of 12 residues. V was shortened by 4 bases and J by 6 bases, with 10 bases between the two germline ends. Per germline, CDR1 SQVTM and CDR2 ANQGSEA. The chain's CDR3 is CSVGSYGNIQYF. In DNA form, the CDR3 reads TGCAGCGTTGGAAGTTACGGAAACATTCAGTACTTC. Together with reference TRBV29-1 and TRBJ2-4, the CDR3 gives the full variable domain: SAVISQKPSRDICQRGTSLTIQCQVDSQVTMMFWYRQQPGQSLTLIATANQGSEATYESGFVIDKFPISRPNLTFSTLTVSNMSPEDSSIYLCSVGSYGNIQYFGAGTRLSVL.

This clonotype showed up just a few times. This chain connects TRBV7-3 to TRBJ1-1; the D is unclear. Trimming left V 5 bases short and J 3 bases short, with 13 bases between. Germline V lookup: CDR1 SGHTA, CDR2 FQGTGA. The CDR3 consists of 14 residues. The DNA of the CDR3 is TGTGCCAGCAGCACTTCGCAAATTCACACTGAAGCTTTCTTT. Amino acids: CASSTSQIHTEAFF.

This clonotype was detected a few times. The chain recombines TRBV6-5 with TRBJ1-3, with no clear D. Trimming removed 6 bases at V and 0 bases at J, with 12 bases between. Germline V CDR1 and CDR2: MNHEY, SVGAGI. There are 15 residues in the CDR3. The CDR3 bases are TGTGCCAGCAGCACGACGTTCAGCTCTGGAAACACCATATATTTT. Translated: CASSTTFSSGNTIYF.

CDR3 protein: CASSSSPVYNEQFF. The CDR3 coding sequence is TGTGCCAGCAGCTCGTCCCCGGTTTACAATGAGCAGTTCTTC. The rearrangement joins TRBV7-3 to TRBJ2-1; D unclear. Per the germline V gene, CDR1 is SGHTA and CDR2 is FQGTGA. Deletions cut 4 bases from V and 4 bases from J, with 11 bases between. The CDR3 runs 14 residues.

This clonotype was picked up a small number of times. V usage is TRBV18 and J usage is TRBJ2-5; 8 positions agree with TRBD1. Germline CDR1 and CDR2: KGHSH and LQKENI. CDR3 length: 16 residues. V gave up 2 bases and J gave up 4 bases; unmatched junction bases: 9. The CDR3: CASSPVVTGARETQYF. The CDR3 nucleotides are TGTGCCAGCTCACCAGTTGTGACAGGGGCTCGAGAGACCCAGTACTTC.

The genes are TRBV3-1 and TRBJ2-1, with TRBD2 matching over 11 bases. There are 13 residues in the CDR3. Germline V gene sequence: CDR1 LGHDT, CDR2 YNNKEL (reference sequence). V shed 11 bases and J 4 bases; nucleotides not matched to a gene: 4. The DNA of the CDR3 is TGTGCCGTAGGACTAGCGGGTTACAATGAGCAGTTCTTC. Translating it yields CAVGLAGYNEQFF.

This clonotype came up a few times. V gene TRBV28 combines with J gene TRBJ2-1, with 11 nucleotides matching TRBD1. The J segment lost 1 base and the V segment lost 3 bases, leaving 8 bases of the junction unmatched. The CDR3 spans 18 residues. The germline V gene has CDR1 MDHEN and CDR2 SYDVKM. The CDR3 DNA is TGTGCCAGCAGTTTCTTGGGACAGGGGGAATGGTCCTACAATGAGCAGTTCTTC. Its translation is CASSFLGQGEWSYNEQFF.

This clonotype has only a few counts. This rearrangement joins TRBV12-3 or TRBV12-4 to TRBJ2-2; the D gene is possibly TRBD1 (5 bases). Trimming removed 6 bases at V and 6 bases at J, with 17 bases between. The CDR3 runs 15 residues. In DNA form, the CDR3 reads TGTGCCAGCAGCCGCGACAGAGTTTCCTCCGGGGAGCTGTTTTTT. It yields the protein CASSRDRVSSGELFF.

The genes are TRBV27 and TRBJ1-6, with D uncertain. The CDR3 extends over 15 amino acids. V dropped 4 bases and J dropped 0 bases, with 7 bases sitting between them. From germline, CDR1 is MNHEY and CDR2 SMNVEV (reference sequence). The CDR3 DNA reads TGTGCCAGCAGTTCAGGTGTCTCCTATAATTCACCCCTCCACTTT. Its protein product is CASSSGVSYNSPLHF.

This clonotype has a single count. An end of the junction does not agree with germline; a read error may underlie this. This chain joins TRBV6-4 and TRBJ1-6; D is undetermined. From germline, CDR1 is MRHNA and CDR2 SNTAGT. The CDR3 totals 13 residues. The DNA for the CDR3 is TGTGGCAGCAGTGAGAACTATAATTCACCCCTCCACTTT. Protein sequence: CGSSENYNSPLHF.

The sample holds a few counts of this clonotype. This sequence joins TRBV27 and TRBJ1-3; 7 bases fit TRBD1. The germline CDR1 and CDR2 sequences are MNHEY and SMNVEV (reference sequence). The CDR3 sequence is 15 residues long. Trimming cost V 8 bases and J 3 bases; bases outside gene matches: 10. CDR3 DNA sequence: TGTGCCAGCTCTCCCCGAACAGGGGTTGGAAACACCATATATTTT. Translated, it gives CASSPRTGVGNTIYF.

The rearrangement uses TRBV5-6 and TRBJ1-6; 9 nucleotides align to TRBD1. The CDR3 has 15 residues. Germline trimming cut 5 bases from V and 3 bases from J; bases unmatched to any gene: 3. Germline V gene data show CDR1 as SGHDT and CDR2 as YYEEEE. The CDR3 loop is CASSPTGGYNSPLHF. DNA for the CDR3: TGTGCCAGCAGTCCGACAGGGGGCTATAATTCACCCCTCCACTTT.

This clonotype was counted between two and nine times. V is TRBV2 and J is TRBJ1-1; 7 bases match TRBD1. CDR1 SNHLY and CDR2 FYNNEI come from the germline V gene. With V trimmed by 7 bases and J by 7 bases, 3 bases remained unmatched. This CDR3 is 11 amino acids long. CDR3 sequence (DNA): TGTGCCAGCATTCAGGGGGGTGAAGCTTTCTTT. This translates into CASIQGGEAFF. Complete variable domain (other parts from reference TRBV2 and TRBJ1-1): EPEVTQTPSHQVTQMGQEVILRCVPISNHLYFYWYRQILGQKVEFLVSFYNNEISEKSEIFDDQFSVERPDGSNFTLKIRSTKLEDSAMYFCASIQGGEAFFGQGTRLTVV.

The genes are TRBV7-3 and TRBJ1-5; 8 nucleotides align to TRBD1. The CDR3 is 14 amino acids. J gave up 7 bases and V 2 bases, and 4 bases lay outside the gene matches. Germline CDR1 and CDR2: SGHTA and FQGTGA. In DNA form, the CDR3 reads TGTGCCAGCAGCTTAGGGGACAGGTTACAGCCCCAGCATTTT. Residues: CASSLGDRLQPQHF.

This clonotype was seen at least ten times. The CDR3: CASTERGETDYNEQFF. CDR3 nucleotides: TGTGCCAGCACCGAAAGGGGGGAGACTGACTACAATGAGCAGTTCTTC. The V call is TRBV6-1, the J call TRBJ2-1; tentatively, D is TRBD1 or TRBD2 (6 bases each). Germline loops: CDR1 MNHNS, CDR2 SASEGT. V lost 7 bases, J lost 3 bases, and 19 bases lay in between. This CDR3 contains 16 residues.